This TCR beta chain stems from a study of blood T cell repertoires in COVID-19. Study in general: The cDNA or gDNA used as material had been derived from T cells, B-cell-depleted T cells, or PBMCs.

This clone appeared a single time. CDR3 length: 14 amino acids. The ends lost 6 bases at V and 6 bases at J; junction bases unmatched: 7. Germline CDR1 SGDLS, CDR2 YYNGEE. Original processing methods: Estimates of nucleated cell counts were drawn from the amplification of reference gene primers. Sequencing used immunoSEQ multiplex PCR; TCRdb keeps in-frame clones, though not all of them. V, J and clone size are taken as reported in that table, and D and trimming were inferred from the DNA itself. The repertoire holds over 200,000 clones, with 90% to 95% as singletons. This chain links TRBV9 with TRBJ2-7; 12 nucleotides line up with TRBD2. Sample: peripheral blood. This clonotype originated in a man aged 30-40 years with acute or convalescent COVID-19. CDR3 bases: TGTGCCAGCACTCCTGGACTAGCGGGACGCGAGCAGTACTTC. This codes for CASTPGLAGREQYF.